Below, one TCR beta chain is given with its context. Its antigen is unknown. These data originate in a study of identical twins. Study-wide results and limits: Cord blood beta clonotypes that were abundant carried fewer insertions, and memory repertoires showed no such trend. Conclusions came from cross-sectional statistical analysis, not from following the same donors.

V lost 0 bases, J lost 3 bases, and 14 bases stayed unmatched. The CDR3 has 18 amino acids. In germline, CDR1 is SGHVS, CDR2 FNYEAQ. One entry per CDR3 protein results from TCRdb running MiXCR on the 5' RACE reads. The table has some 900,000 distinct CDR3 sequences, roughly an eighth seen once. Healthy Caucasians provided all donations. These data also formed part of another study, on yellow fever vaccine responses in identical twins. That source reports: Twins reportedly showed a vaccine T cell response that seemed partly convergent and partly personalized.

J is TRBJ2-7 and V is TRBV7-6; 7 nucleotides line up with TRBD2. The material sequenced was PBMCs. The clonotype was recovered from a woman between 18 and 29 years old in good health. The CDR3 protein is CASSLALRSRTSIYEQYF. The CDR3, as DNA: TGTGCCAGCAGCTTAGCGCTACGATCCCGGACTAGTATCTACGAGCAGTACTTC. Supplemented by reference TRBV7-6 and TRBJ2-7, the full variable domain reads GAGVSQSPRYKVTKRGQDVALRCDPISGHVSLYWYRQALGQGPEFLTYFNYEAQQDKSGLPNDRFSAERPEGSISTLTIQRTEQRDSAMYRCASSLALRSRTSIYEQYFGPGTRLTVT.